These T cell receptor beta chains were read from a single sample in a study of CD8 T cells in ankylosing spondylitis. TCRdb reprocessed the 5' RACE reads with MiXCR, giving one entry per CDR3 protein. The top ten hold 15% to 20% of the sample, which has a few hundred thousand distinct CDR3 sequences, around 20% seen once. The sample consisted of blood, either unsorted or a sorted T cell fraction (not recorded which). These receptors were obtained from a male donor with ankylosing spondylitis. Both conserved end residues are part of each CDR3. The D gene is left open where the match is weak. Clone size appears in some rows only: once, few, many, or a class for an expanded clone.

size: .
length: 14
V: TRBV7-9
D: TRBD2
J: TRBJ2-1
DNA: TGTGCCAGCACCTATTGGCGGGGGGCGGATGAGCAGTTCTTC
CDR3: CASTYWRGADEQFF

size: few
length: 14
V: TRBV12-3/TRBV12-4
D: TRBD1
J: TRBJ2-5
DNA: TGTGCCAGCAGTTCCCGGGACAGGGTGACCGCCCAGTACTTC
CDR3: CASSSRDRVTAQYF

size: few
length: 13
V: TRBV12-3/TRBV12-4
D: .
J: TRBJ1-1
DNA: TGTGCCAGCAGTTCGGCAGGGAACACTGAAGCTTTCTTT
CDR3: CASSSAGNTEAFF

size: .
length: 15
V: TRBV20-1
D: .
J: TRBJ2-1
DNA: TGCAGTGCTAGCCTCCAGGGGAGCTCCTACAATGAGCAGTTCTTC
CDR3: CSASLQGSSYNEQFF

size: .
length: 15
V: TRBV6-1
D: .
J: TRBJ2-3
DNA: TGTGCCAGCAGGGGCGCGTCTGCGAGCACAGATACGCAGTATTTT
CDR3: CASRGASASTDTQYF

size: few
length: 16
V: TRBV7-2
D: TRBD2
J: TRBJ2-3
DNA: TGTGCCAGCAGCCCCCGTTATAGCGGGAGTGCAGATACGCAGTATTTT
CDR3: CASSPRYSGSADTQYF

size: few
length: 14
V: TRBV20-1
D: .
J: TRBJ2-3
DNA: TGCAGTGCTATTTCGGGGGACTTCACAGATACGCAGTATTTT
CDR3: CSAISGDFTDTQYF

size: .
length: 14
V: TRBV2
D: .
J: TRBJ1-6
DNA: TGTGCCAGCTACCGAAGCTCCTATAATTCACCCCTCCACTTT
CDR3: CASYRSSYNSPLHF

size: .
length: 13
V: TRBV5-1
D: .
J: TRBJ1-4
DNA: TGCGCCAGCAGCTTGGTGGCAGATGAAAAACTGTTTTTT
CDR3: CASSLVADEKLFF

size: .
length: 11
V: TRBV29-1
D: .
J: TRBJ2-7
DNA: TGCAGCGTTGCAGGGCCGGGTGAGCAGTACTTC
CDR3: CSVAGPGEQYF

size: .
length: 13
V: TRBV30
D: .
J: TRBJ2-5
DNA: TGTGCCTGGAGTGGGAAGTACCAAGAGACCCAGTACTTC
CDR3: CAWSGKYQETQYF

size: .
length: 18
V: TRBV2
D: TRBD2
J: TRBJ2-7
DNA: TGTGCCAGCAGTGAGCCGGGACTAGCGGGAGGGCCTTCCTACGAGCAGTACTTC
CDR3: CASSEPGLAGGPSYEQYF

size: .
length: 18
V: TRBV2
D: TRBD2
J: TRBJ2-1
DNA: TGTGCCAGCAGTGATAAACTAGCGGGAGGGCCGGATAACAATGAGCAGTTCTTC
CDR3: CASSDKLAGGPDNNEQFF

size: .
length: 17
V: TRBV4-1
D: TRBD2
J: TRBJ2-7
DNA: TGCGCCAGCAGCCCTCGTCCATCGGGACTAGCGGAATACGAGCAGTACTTC
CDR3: CASSPRPSGLAEYEQYF